The 27 T cell receptor beta chains below all came from one sample that was sequenced in a study of blood T cell repertoires in COVID-19. Here immunoSEQ multiplex PCR was the method, and the copy in TCRdb shows in-frame clones only, minus some. Altogether fewer than 40,000 clones are present, 90% to 95% being singletons, with the ten largest covering about 13%. Material: peripheral blood. The receptors shown here come from a human donor in a cohort sampled during active COVID-19.

This clone is a singleton in its sample. This chain connects TRBV5-4 to TRBJ2-7; 12 nucleotides align to TRBD2. CDR1 is SGHNT and CDR2 is YYREEE in the germline V gene (reference sequence). The CDR3 extends over 16 amino acids. Losses at the gene ends were 4 bases for V and 2 bases for J; bases not matched to a gene: 7. The CDR3 DNA sequence: TGTGCCAGCAGCACCCAGACTAGCGGGAGAGCCTACGAGCAGTACTTC. This sequence encodes CASSTQTSGRAYEQYF.

Only a few counts were recorded for this clone. J is TRBJ2-7 and V is TRBV6-1; TRBD1 matches at 11 bases. The germline V gene encodes CDR1 MNHNS and CDR2 SASEGT. This CDR3 spans 16 amino acids. The ends lost 3 bases at V and 5 bases at J; junction bases unmatched: 9. The CDR3 DNA follows: TGTGCCAGCAGTGAGCTGTGGGGACAGGGGGGTGACGAGCAGTACTTC. It is translated as CASSELWGQGGDEQYF.

The chain joins TRBV19 to TRBJ2-7; the match to TRBD2 covers 8 bases. This CDR3 has 16 amino acids. Germline CDR1 is LNHDA and CDR2 is SQIVND (reference sequence). The trim removed 7 bases at V and 4 bases at J, leaving 15 bases unmatched. The chain's CDR3 is CASNSSSGRGVYEQYF. The CDR3 DNA is TGTGCCAGTAATTCCTCGAGCGGGAGAGGGGTATACGAGCAGTACTTC. Filled out from reference TRBV19 and TRBJ2-7, the complete variable domain reads DGGITQSPKYLFRKEGQNVTLSCEQNLNHDAMYWYRQDPGQGLRLIYYSQIVNDFQKGDIAEGYSVSREKKESFPLTVTSAQKNPTAFYLCASNSSSGRGVYEQYFGPGTRLTVT.

The genes are TRBV11-2 and TRBJ2-1, with D perhaps matching TRBD1 (5 bases). CDR3 length: 14 residues. Germline V gene data show CDR1 as SGHAT and CDR2 as FQNNGV. With 6 bases removed from V and 4 bases from J, the gap between germline ends came to 13 bases. As DNA, the CDR3 is TGTGCCAGCAGGGGGCTAGGGCCTTACAATGAGCAGTTCTTC. This sequence encodes CASRGLGPYNEQFF.

This rearrangement joins TRBV7-6 to TRBJ2-1; TRBD2 matches 11 bases. This CDR3 comprises 17 residues. Trimming removed 6 bases from V and 0 bases from J; junction bases left unmatched: 7. The germline V gene encodes CDR1 SGHVS and CDR2 FNYEAQ. The CDR3 region is CASSWTSGRSSYNEQFF. The CDR3 DNA is TGTGCCAGCAGTTGGACTAGCGGGCGGAGCTCCTACAATGAGCAGTTCTTC.

This sequence joins TRBV6-2 or TRBV6-3 and TRBJ1-2, with 10 bases lining up with TRBD1. CDR1 is MNHEY, CDR2 SVGEGT, per germline. V lost 5 bases to trimming and J lost 5 bases; unmatched junction nucleotides: 8. The CDR3 has 15 amino acids. The chain's CDR3 is CASSMPGTGVYGYTF. The CDR3, as DNA: TGTGCCAGCAGTATGCCCGGGACAGGGGTATATGGCTACACCTTC.

The gene calls are TRBV21-1 and TRBJ1-2. TRBV21-1 is listed as a pseudogene. The CDR3 loop spans 15 amino acids. CDR3 DNA sequence: TGTGCCAGCAGCAAAGGTCCCGGGAATAACTATGGCTACACCTTC. Translated, it gives CASSKGPGNNYGYTF.

This clone was counted only a few times. The chain links TRBV7-9 to TRBJ2-7; 9 positions match TRBD2. Germline V lookup: CDR1 SEHNR, CDR2 FQNEAQ (reference sequence). J lost 3 bases, V lost 4 bases, and 1 base had no gene match. There are 13 residues in the CDR3. The CDR3 DNA is TGTGCCAGCAGCTATAGCGGGAGCTACGAGCAGTACTTC. This encodes CASSYSGSYEQYF.

The count of this clone is one. This sample includes further DNA sequences coding for the same CDR3. The rearrangement uses TRBV30 and TRBJ2-2; D might be TRBD1 (6 bases). Deletions cut 1 base from V and 4 bases from J, with 10 bases between. CDR3 length: 14 residues. Germline loops: CDR1 GTSNPN, CDR2 SVGIG (reference sequence). In nucleotides, the CDR3 is TGTGCCTGGAGTGGGCAGGGGAGCACCGGGGAGCTGTTTTTT. Protein product: CAWSGQGSTGELFF.

The V call is TRBV9, the J call TRBJ2-4; 7 bases are a match to TRBD1. With 0 bases clipped from V and 4 bases from J, the junction kept 1 base outside the gene matches. The germline gives CDR1 SGDLS, CDR2 YYNGEE. The CDR3 extends over 14 amino acids. CDR3 DNA: TGTGCCAGCAGCGTAGGGGACAGAAAAAACATTCAGTACTTC. It specifies CASSVGDRKNIQYF.

The rearrangement uses TRBV30 and TRBJ1-1; D perhaps matches TRBD1 (5 bases). V was cut by 4 bases and J by 4 bases, with 13 bases left in between. Germline lookup yields CDR1 GTSNPN and CDR2 SVGIG (reference sequence). The CDR3 has 13 residues. The CDR3 loop reads CAWTVQASTEAFF. The CDR3 DNA reads TGTGCCTGGACTGTACAGGCCTCCACTGAAGCTTTCTTT.

The chain uses TRBV15 and TRBJ1-5, with TRBD1 matching over 10 bases. The CDR3 length is 17 residues. V shed 3 bases, J shed 0 bases, and the junction held 5 bases outside the gene matches. From germline, CDR1 is LNHNV and CDR2 YYDKDF (reference sequence). CDR3 in amino acids: CATSSPDRGDSNQPQHF. Written as DNA, the CDR3 is TGTGCCACCAGCAGCCCGGACAGGGGGGATAGCAATCAGCCCCAGCATTTT.

The rearrangement links TRBV5-4 to TRBJ2-3, with TRBD1 matching 11 bases. There are 17 residues in the CDR3. Germline values: CDR1 SGHNT, CDR2 YYREEE (reference sequence). V gave up 4 bases and J gave up 6 bases; unmatched junction bases: 13. The CDR3 loop reads CASSRTTRTGGWDTQYF. As DNA, the CDR3 is TGTGCCAGCAGCCGTACTACCCGGACAGGGGGCTGGGATACGCAGTATTTT.

This chain uses TRBV30 with TRBJ2-1; no reliable D call. There are 12 residues in the CDR3. The V gene lost 2 bases and the J gene lost 4 bases, with 6 bases spanning the gap. Per the germline V gene, CDR1 is GTSNPN and CDR2 is SVGIG (reference sequence). The CDR3 sequence: CAWSRQYNEQFF. CDR3 DNA: TGTGCCTGGAGTCGTCAGTACAATGAGCAGTTCTTC. The complete variable domain, with remaining parts taken from reference TRBV30 and TRBJ2-1, reads SQTIHQWPATLVQPVGSPLSLECTVEGTSNPNLYWYRQAAGRGLQLLFYSVGIGQISSEVPQNLSASRPQDRQFILSSKKLLLSDSGFYLCAWSRQYNEQFFGPGTRLTVL.

V usage is TRBV5-1 and J usage is TRBJ2-7; 10 positions agree with TRBD1. This CDR3 spans 14 amino acids. J lost 5 bases, V lost 4 bases, and 6 bases had no gene match. Looked up from germline, CDR1 is SGHRS and CDR2 is YFSETQ. The CDR3 DNA reads as TGCGCCAGCAGCCCCGGGACAGGGGAACACGAGCAGTACTTC. It is translated as CASSPGTGEHEQYF. The full variable domain, with the rest looked up from reference TRBV5-1 and TRBJ2-7, is KAGVTQTPRYLIKTRGQQVTLSCSPISGHRSVSWYQQTPGQGLQFLFEYFSETQRNKGNFPGRFSGRQFSNSRSEMNVSTLELGDSALYLCASSPGTGEHEQYFGPGTRLTVT.

The V call is TRBV23-1, the J call TRBJ2-2; no reliable D call. TRBV23-1 is given ORF status, its function remaining uncertain. The V end was cut by 4 bases, the J end by 7 bases, with 13 bases between. This CDR3 contains 14 residues. The CDR3 loop is CASSPAEIGGELFF. The DNA of the CDR3 is TGCGCCAGCAGTCCCGCGGAAATTGGCGGGGAGCTGTTTTTT.

This sequence joins TRBV7-6 and TRBJ1-1; possibly TRBD1 for D (5 bases). This CDR3 is built from 13 residues. Germline CDR1 SGHVS, CDR2 FNYEAQ. V lost 5 bases and J 8 bases, leaving 15 bases between the germline ends. The CDR3 sequence is CASSPRGGVEAFF. CDR3 nucleotides: TGTGCCAGCAGCCCCCGGGGGGGGGTCGAAGCTTTCTTT.

This chain links TRBV7-6 with TRBJ2-5; perhaps TRBD1 as D (5 bases). The CDR3 covers 17 residues. Trimming took 4 bases from V and 5 from J, leaving 23 bases between them. The germline V gene has CDR1 SGHVS and CDR2 FNYEAQ. For the CDR3, the DNA is TGTGCCAGCAGCTGGATAAAGTTGGACACCTCTTCGGAGACCCAGTACTTC. As protein: CASSWIKLDTSSETQYF.

This chain joins TRBV28 and TRBJ2-5, with D tentatively TRBD1 (5 bases). The CDR3 has 13 amino acids. V lost 5 bases to trimming and J lost 3 bases, with 10 bases between them. Per the germline V gene, CDR1 is MDHEN and CDR2 is SYDVKM. The CDR3 loop reads CASSEAGKETQYF. The CDR3 coding sequence is TGTGCCAGCAGTGAGGCAGGGAAAGAGACCCAGTACTTC.

CDR3 DNA sequence: TGTGCCTGGAGTTCAGCAGGGAGGAATCAGCCCCAGCATTTT. Translated: CAWSSAGRNQPQHF. This chain uses TRBV30 with TRBJ1-5; TRBD1 is a possible D gene (5 bases). Germline assignment: CDR1 GTSNPN and CDR2 SVGIG (reference sequence). The CDR3 is 14 amino acids. V was clipped by 2 bases and J by 4 bases, with 12 bases between them.

CDR3 sequence: CASSLGGQYSYEQYF. The CDR3 region has the DNA TGTGCCAGCAGCTTAGGTGGGCAGTACTCCTACGAGCAGTACTTC. The chain recombines TRBV7-8 with TRBJ2-7, with no clear D. CDR3 size: 15 residues. V was cut by 1 base and J by 0 bases, with 10 bases left in between. Germline V gene data show CDR1 as SGHVS and CDR2 as FQNEAQ. The complete variable domain, with remaining parts taken from reference TRBV7-8 and TRBJ2-7, reads GAGVSQSPRYKVAKRGQDVALRCDPISGHVSLFWYQQALGQGPEFLTYFQNEAQLDKSGLPSDRFFAERPEGSVSTLKIQRTQQEDSAVYLCASSLGGQYSYEQYFGPGTRLTVT.

The rearrangement joins TRBV7-9 to TRBJ2-7, with 10 bases matching TRBD2. Germline V gives CDR1 SEHNR, CDR2 FQNEAQ (reference sequence). The CDR3 runs 15 residues. V was pared by 5 bases and J by 5 bases, with 9 bases of the junction left unmatched. The CDR3 spells CASSKERLAGDEQYF. In nucleotides, the CDR3 is TGTGCCAGCAGCAAAGAAAGGCTAGCGGGAGACGAGCAGTACTTC.

V gene TRBV18 combines with J gene TRBJ1-1, with D possibly being TRBD1 (5 bases). The CDR3 has 16 amino acids. Germline values: CDR1 KGHSH, CDR2 LQKENI. Deletions cut 3 bases from V and 6 bases from J, with 20 bases between. This CDR3 is CASSPNRAGGTAEAFF. In nucleotides, the CDR3 is TGTGCCAGCTCACCTAACCGCGCTGGGGGGACCGCTGAAGCTTTCTTT.

The table lists this clone with a few counts. V and J are TRBV27 and TRBJ2-7; 10 bases are a match to TRBD1. The germline V gene has CDR1 MNHEY and CDR2 SMNVEV (reference sequence). This CDR3 spans 13 amino acids. Unmatched junction bases numbered 2, after V lost 4 bases and J lost 5 bases. In nucleotides, the CDR3 is TGTGCCAGCAGTTCGGGACAGGGGAACGAGCAGTACTTC. Translation gives CASSSGQGNEQYF.

The chain links TRBV30 to TRBJ1-6; 7 nucleotides match TRBD1. Germline assignment: CDR1 GTSNPN and CDR2 SVGIG (reference sequence). CDR3 size: 12 residues. Trimming at V came to 5 bases and at J to 9 bases, leaving 4 bases not matched to a gene. CDR3 sequence reads: CAWDRESSPLHF. The CDR3, as DNA: TGTGCCTGGGACAGGGAGAGTTCACCCCTCCACTTT.

V is TRBV4-2 and J is TRBJ2-1, with D tentatively TRBD2 (6 bases). Germline V gives CDR1 LGHNA, CDR2 YNFKEQ. V lost 0 bases and J 14 bases, leaving 14 bases between the germline ends. CDR3 length: 13 residues. The CDR3 region is CASSQELKGRKFF. CDR3 sequence (DNA): TGTGCCAGCAGCCAAGAACTAAAGGGGAGGAAGTTCTTC.

The V gene is TRBV5-5, the J gene TRBJ2-4, with 8 bases that match TRBD1. Germline values: CDR1 SGHKS, CDR2 YYEKEE (reference sequence). V lost 0 bases, J lost 0 bases, and 2 bases stayed unmatched. The CDR3 runs to 16 residues. The CDR3, as DNA: TGTGCCAGCAGCTTGGTCAGGGGGCTAGCCAAAAACATTCAGTACTTC. Encoded protein: CASSLVRGLAKNIQYF.